These T cell receptor beta chains were read from a single sample in a study of cytomegalovirus exposure and HLA in healthy donors. Only in-frame clones appear in the TCRdb table, and some are missing; sequencing was by immunoSEQ multiplex PCR. The repertoire holds about 99,000 clones, roughly 72% seen once, with about 5.4% in the top ten. What was sequenced was PBMCs. Every receptor here comes from a woman younger than 35 in good health and CMV-seropositive. Each CDR3 is given with its conserved first and last residue. The D gene is left open where the match is weak. Clone size is shown for a subset of rows, as once, few, many or a class of expanded clone.

TRBV28,NA,TRBJ1-2,NA,CASSSLTANYGYTF,TGTGCCAGCAGTTCCCTGACTGCTAACTATGGCTACACCTTC
TRBV5-1,NA,TRBJ2-2,TRBD1,CASSLRGGTNTGELFF,TGCGCCAGCAGCTTACGAGGGGGCACGAACACCGGGGAGCTGTTTTTT
TRBV9,NA,TRBJ1-3,NA,CASSADYYFSGNTIYF,TGTGCCAGCAGCGCCGATTATTACTTCTCTGGAAACACCATATATTTT
TRBV4-1,NA,TRBJ2-2,TRBD2,CASSQDGLAGYTGELFF,TGCGCCAGCAGCCAAGATGGGCTAGCGGGATACACCGGGGAGCTGTTTTTT
TRBV4-1,NA,TRBJ1-1,NA,CASSPDSPLNTEAFF,TGCGCCAGCAGCCCGGACAGCCCCTTGAACACTGAAGCTTTCTTT
TRBV14,NA,TRBJ2-7,TRBD1,CASSHLTGTGSSYEQYF,TGTGCCAGCAGCCACTTAACCGGGACAGGTTCCTCCTACGAGCAGTACTTC
TRBV7-6,NA,TRBJ2-1,TRBD2,CASSPTVLADYNEQFF,TGTGCCAGCAGCCCCACGGTCCTAGCGGATTACAATGAGCAGTTCTTC
TRBV27,once,TRBJ2-7,NA,CASSLRVYYEQYF,TGTGCCAGCAGTTTAAGAGTTTACTACGAGCAGTACTTC
TRBV6-5,NA,TRBJ1-6,NA,CASSYGPNSPLHF,TGTGCCAGCAGTTACGGCCCCAATTCACCCCTCCACTTT
TRBV2,NA,TRBJ2-1,TRBD2,CASRGTSEDNEQFF,TGTGCCAGCAGGGGGACTAGCGAGGACAATGAGCAGTTCTTC
TRBV15,NA,TRBJ1-5,NA,CATSREAYQPQHF,TGTGCCACCAGCAGAGAGGCTTATCAGCCCCAGCATTTT
TRBV5-1,few,TRBJ1-3,NA,CASSLGQPQNTIYF,TGCGCCAGCAGCTTAGGACAGCCGCAAAACACCATATATTTT
TRBV5-1,once,TRBJ2-1,TRBD1,CASSLEGQGINEQFF,TGCGCCAGCAGCTTGGAGGGACAGGGAATCAATGAGCAGTTCTTC
TRBV2,NA,TRBJ2-7,NA,CASRDSRYDEQYF,TGTGCCAGCAGAGATAGCCGGTACGACGAGCAGTACTTC
TRBV4-1,once,TRBJ2-7,NA,CASSLTTGSGEQYF,TGCGCCAGCAGCCTTACGACTGGCTCTGGAGAGCAGTACTTC
TRBV28,once,TRBJ2-1,NA,CASTKVPAGQFF,TGTGCCAGCACAAAGGTCCCAGCGGGGCAGTTCTTC
TRBV5-1,few,TRBJ1-2,NA,CASSSDTTNYGYTF,TGCGCCAGCAGCTCAGACACCACTAACTATGGCTACACCTTC
TRBV2,NA,TRBJ1-4,NA,CASSEGHHAATNEKLFF,TGTGCCAGCAGTGAGGGGCACCACGCTGCAACTAATGAAAAACTGTTTTTT
TRBV30,NA,TRBJ1-5,NA,CAWARTTNQPQHF,TGTGCCTGGGCCCGGACTACCAATCAGCCCCAGCATTTT
TRBV5-8,NA,TRBJ2-7,NA,CASSSAADEQYF,TGTGCCAGCAGCTCCGCCGCGGACGAGCAGTACTTC
TRBV4-1,NA,TRBJ2-1,TRBD2,CASSQGGGNEQFF,TGCGCCAGCAGCCAAGGGGGGGGCAATGAGCAGTTCTTC
TRBV25-1,few,TRBJ2-7,NA,CASSDRGLPPYEQYF,TGTGCCAGCAGTGACCGGGGACTTCCCCCCTACGAGCAGTACTTC